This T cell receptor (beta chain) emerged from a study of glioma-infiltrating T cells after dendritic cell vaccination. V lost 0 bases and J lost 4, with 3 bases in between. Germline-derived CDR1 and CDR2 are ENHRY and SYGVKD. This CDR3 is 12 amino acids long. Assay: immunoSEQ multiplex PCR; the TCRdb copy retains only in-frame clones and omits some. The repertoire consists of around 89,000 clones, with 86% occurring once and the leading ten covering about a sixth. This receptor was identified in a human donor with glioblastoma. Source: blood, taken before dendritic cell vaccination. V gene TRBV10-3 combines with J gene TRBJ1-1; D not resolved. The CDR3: CAISESSTEAFF. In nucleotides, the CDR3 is TGTGCCATCAGTGAGTCGAGCACTGAAGCTTTCTTT.